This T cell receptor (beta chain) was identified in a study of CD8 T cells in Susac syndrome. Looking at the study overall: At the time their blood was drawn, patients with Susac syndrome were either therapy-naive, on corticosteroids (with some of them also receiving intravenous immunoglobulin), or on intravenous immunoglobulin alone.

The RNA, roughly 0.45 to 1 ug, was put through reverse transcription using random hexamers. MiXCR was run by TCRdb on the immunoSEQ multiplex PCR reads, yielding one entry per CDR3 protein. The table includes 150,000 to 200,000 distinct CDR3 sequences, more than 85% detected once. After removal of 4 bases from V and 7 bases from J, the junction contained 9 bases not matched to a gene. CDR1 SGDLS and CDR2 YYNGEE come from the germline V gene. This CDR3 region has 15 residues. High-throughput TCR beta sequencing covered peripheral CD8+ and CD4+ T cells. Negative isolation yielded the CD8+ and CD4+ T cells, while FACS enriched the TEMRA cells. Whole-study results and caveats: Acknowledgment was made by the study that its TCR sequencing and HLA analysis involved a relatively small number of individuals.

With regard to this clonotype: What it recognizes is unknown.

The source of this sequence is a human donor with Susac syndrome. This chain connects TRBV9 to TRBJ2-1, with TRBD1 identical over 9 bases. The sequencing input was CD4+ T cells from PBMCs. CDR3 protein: CASSPGTGFWNEQFF. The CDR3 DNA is TGTGCCAGCAGCCCCGGGACAGGGTTTTGGAATGAGCAGTTCTTC. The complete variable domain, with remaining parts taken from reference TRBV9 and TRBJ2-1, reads DSGVTQTPKHLITATGQRVTLRCSPRSGDLSVYWYQQSLDQGLQFLIQYYNGEERAKGNILERFSAQQFPDLHSELNLSSLELGDSALYFCASSPGTGFWNEQFFGPGTRLTVL.